The 14 T cell receptor beta chains below were found in one sample sequenced in a study of technical replicates of blood from a few donors. Only in-frame clones appear in the TCRdb table, and some are missing; sequencing was by immunoSEQ multiplex PCR. The table includes around 67,000 clones, less than 97% detected once. The sequencing sample was made of T cells isolated from PBMCs. The receptors were gathered from a human donor in good health.

A word on this clone: The germline gene is not matched at one end of the junction; a read error may be the cause. The chain employs TRBV9 and TRBJ2-1; 12 bases are shared with TRBD1. Germline V gives CDR1 SGDLS, CDR2 YYNGEE. The CDR3 has 16 residues. CDR3 coding DNA: TGTGCCAGCAGCGTGGAGGGGACAGGGGGCGTTATCGACGGAATCTTC. It encodes CASSVEGTGGVIDGIF.

The chain is built from TRBV30 and TRBJ1-6, with D perhaps matching TRBD1 (6 bases). Germline V lookup: CDR1 GTSNPN, CDR2 SVGIG (reference sequence). Trimming removed 0 bases from V and 7 bases from J, with 10 bases in between. This CDR3 region has 14 residues. CDR3 sequence: CAWSVGQLNSPLHF. The DNA for the CDR3 is TGTGCCTGGAGTGTAGGACAGCTAAATTCACCCCTCCACTTT.

The rearrangement uses TRBV2 and TRBJ2-2; TRBD1 agrees at 11 bases. Germline V lookup: CDR1 SNHLY, CDR2 FYNNEI. Trimming removed 5 bases from V and 6 bases from J; junction bases left unmatched: 8. There are 16 residues in the CDR3. As DNA, the CDR3 is TGTGCCAGCAGTAAGTCCGGGACAGGGGGTCCCGGGGAGCTGTTTTTT. Its translation is CASSKSGTGGPGELFF.

The CDR3 reads CASSLAERDYEQYF. In DNA, the CDR3 is TGCGCCAGCAGCTTGGCCGAGAGGGACTACGAGCAGTACTTC. The J gene is TRBJ2-7, the V gene TRBV5-1, with D possibly being TRBD2 (5 bases). The CDR3 has 14 residues. V was clipped by 0 bases and J by 3 bases, with 10 bases between them. The V gene's germline CDR1 is SGHRS and CDR2 YFSETQ.

V gene TRBV19 combines with J gene TRBJ1-2, with D possibly TRBD1 on 6 matching bases. The V end was cut by 5 bases, the J end by 0 bases, with 25 bases between. This CDR3 contains 19 residues. The germline V gene encodes CDR1 LNHDA and CDR2 SQIVND (reference sequence). CDR3 nucleotides: TGTGCCAGTAGTTCCGGACAGCTAAAGACCTCTATATCTAACTATGGCTACACCTTC. This translates into CASSSGQLKTSISNYGYTF.

The chain employs TRBV27 and TRBJ1-1, with no clear D. CDR1 is MNHEY and CDR2 is SMNVEV in the germline V gene (reference sequence). This CDR3 is built from 15 residues. V dropped 5 bases and J dropped 1 base, with 14 bases sitting between them. The CDR3: CASSTAGEGNTEAFF. CDR3 in DNA: TGTGCCAGCAGTACCGCTGGGGAGGGGAACACTGAAGCTTTCTTT.

The J gene is TRBJ2-7, the V gene TRBV6-5; TRBD1 agrees at 8 bases. CDR3 length: 13 residues. Trimming at V came to 7 bases and at J to 7 bases, leaving 9 bases not matched to a gene. Germline CDR1 reads MNHEY; CDR2 reads SVGAGI. CDR3 residues: CASKRTGRSEQYF. The CDR3 region has the DNA TGTGCCAGCAAGCGGACAGGGAGGTCTGAGCAGTACTTC.

J is TRBJ1-2 and V is TRBV29-1; 8 bases fit TRBD1. The germline CDR1 and CDR2 sequences are SQVTM and ANQGSEA. The CDR3 totals 13 residues. Losses at the gene ends were 6 bases for V and 3 bases for J; bases not matched to a gene: 6. The CDR3 DNA reads TGCAGCGTCCGACACAGGGGGGACTATGGCTACACCTTC. This encodes CSVRHRGDYGYTF.

This sequence joins TRBV18 and TRBJ1-3, with unresolved D. CDR1 is KGHSH and CDR2 is LQKENI in the germline V gene. V was trimmed by 1 base and J by 7 bases, leaving 17 bases between them. There are 16 residues in the CDR3. CDR3 loop: CASSPLAGVPSNTIYF. CDR3 nucleotide sequence: TGTGCCAGCTCACCACTAGCCGGGGTCCCCAGTAACACCATATATTTT. Filled out from reference TRBV18 and TRBJ1-3, the complete variable domain reads NAGVMQNPRHLVRRRGQEARLRCSPMKGHSHVYWYRQLPEEGLKFMVYLQKENIIDESGMPKERFSAEFPKEGPSILRIQQVVRGDSAAYFCASSPLAGVPSNTIYFGEGSWLTVV.

The chain couples TRBV5-4 to TRBJ2-7; 7 positions match TRBD1. This CDR3 is 14 amino acids long. Trimming cost V 4 bases and J 0 bases; bases outside gene matches: 4. Germline lookup yields CDR1 SGHNT and CDR2 YYREEE (reference sequence). The CDR3 coding sequence is TGTGCCAGCAGCCTCGGGACAGACTCCTACGAGCAGTACTTC. Protein sequence: CASSLGTDSYEQYF.

This chain links TRBV2 with TRBJ1-2; D gene uncertain. The CDR3 consists of 16 residues. CDR1 SNHLY and CDR2 FYNNEI come from the germline V gene. The V gene lost 3 bases and the J gene lost 3 bases, with 17 bases spanning the gap. The CDR3 DNA is TGTGCCAGCAGTGAGCTCCAGGCCCCCACCCACTATGGCTACACCTTC. Its protein product is CASSELQAPTHYGYTF.

The chain recombines TRBV11-2 with TRBJ1-1, with TRBD1 matching 7 bases. The germline V gene has CDR1 SGHAT and CDR2 FQNNGV. V trimming: 7 bases; J trimming: 3 bases; junction bases outside the gene matches: 20. The CDR3 extends over 18 amino acids. The CDR3 loop reads CASKPPAGGLSEDTEAFF. As DNA, the CDR3 is TGTGCCAGCAAACCTCCTGCAGGGGGTCTTTCGGAGGACACTGAAGCTTTCTTT.

The V call is TRBV6-1, the J call TRBJ2-2, with TRBD1 matching 7 bases. CDR1 is MNHNS and CDR2 is SASEGT in the germline V gene. V dropped 2 bases and J dropped 0; count of bases not matched to a gene: 6. This CDR3 is 17 amino acids long. CDR3 nucleotide sequence: TGTGCCAGCAGTGAAACGACAGGGAATCCGAACACCGGGGAGCTGTTTTTT. It translates to CASSETTGNPNTGELFF.

The chain links TRBV7-9 to TRBJ1-2; the match to TRBD1 covers 9 bases. The ends lost 7 bases at V and 10 bases at J; junction bases unmatched: 7. Germline CDR1 and CDR2: SEHNR and FQNEAQ (reference sequence). This CDR3 is built from 12 residues. CDR3 in amino acids: CASNNRQGDYTF. DNA for the CDR3: TGTGCCAGCAACAATCGACAGGGGGACTACACCTTC. Variable domain in full (rest from reference TRBV7-9 and TRBJ1-2): DTGVSQNPRHKITKRGQNVTFRCDPISEHNRLYWYRQTLGQGPEFLTYFQNEAQLEKSRLLSDRFSAERPKGSFSTLEIQRTEQGDSAMYLCASNNRQGDYTFGSGTRLTVV.